This T cell receptor (beta chain) is from a study of regulatory T cells in long-lasting Graves disease. This CDR3 comprises 13 residues. CDR1 is GTSNPN and CDR2 is SVGIG in the germline V gene (reference sequence). Between the trimmed V and J ends, which lost 0 bases and 1 base, there was a span of 6 bases. This clonotype has ten or more counts. Both iRepertoire HTBI primers and Arm-PCR of CDR3 regions were used to build the TCR beta libraries. TCRdb itself ran the multiplex PCR reads through MiXCR, one entry per CDR3 protein. The repertoire includes more than 350,000 distinct CDR3 sequences, about 15% of them detected once, and 16% sits in the top ten. Time point here: newly diagnosed GD, antithyroid drugs for less than 3 months. From PBMCs, RNA was extracted and then used to make the TCR library. This sample also appeared in a second study, on T cells in Graves' hyperthyroidism and ophthalmopathy.

This receptor was obtained from a woman in her twenties or thirties with Graves disease. V gene TRBV30 combines with J gene TRBJ1-1; D unresolved. The sample here was peripheral blood mononuclear cells (PBMCs), taken at new diagnosis, from a patient treated with antithyroid drugs. The CDR3 is CAWSVYGNTEAFF. The CDR3, as DNA: TGTGCCTGGAGTGTTTATGGGAACACTGAAGCTTTCTTT.